Listed below are T cell receptor beta chains from one sample, sequenced in a study of identical twins. Using its own MiXCR run on the 5' RACE reads, TCRdb lists one record per CDR3 protein. The sample carries around 670,000 distinct CDR3 sequences, roughly 6.2% recorded once. Sequenced input: naive T cells sorted from blood. Receptors originate from a man aged 18 to 30 in good health. Both conserved end residues are trimmed from each CDR3. The D gene is left open where the match is weak.

j_call	d_call	v_call	cdr3_aa
TRBJ2-1	TRBD2	TRBV29-1	SLTGTSGIEQF
TRBJ2-7	TRBD1	TRBV6-5	ASSYSGQGTHEQY
TRBJ2-3	TRBD2	TRBV14	ASSVGLAFTDTQY
TRBJ2-1	.	TRBV15	ATSRGLRDSYNEQF
TRBJ2-1	TRBD2	TRBV7-6	ASSLGTTTAGGNEQF
TRBJ1-1	TRBD1	TRBV7-9	ASSLRDSIETEAF
TRBJ1-4	.	TRBV29-1	RGRRMNEKLF
TRBJ2-7	.	TRBV20-1	SADWDLSYEQY
TRBJ2-3	.	TRBV29-1	SVVTGLSQY
TRBJ1-5	.	TRBV21-1	ASSKDRVGERSNQPQH
TRBJ2-3	TRBD2	TRBV2	ASTGAGGVTDTQY
TRBJ2-1	.	TRBV20-1	SARKTTGYNEQF
TRBJ1-3	TRBD1	TRBV20-1	SAREGQSLNTIY
TRBJ2-3	TRBD1	TRBV5-1	ASSGGQGSTDTQY
TRBJ2-6	TRBD1	TRBV19	ASRHGTGESGANVLT
TRBJ2-1	TRBD2	TRBV28	ASSVLAGYNEQF
TRBJ2-1	.	TRBV7-6	ASSRTQNNEQF
TRBJ2-1	.	TRBV29-1	SVGLLELNEQF
TRBJ2-1	TRBD2	TRBV12-3/TRBV12-4	ASSRLAGAINEQF